This T cell receptor (beta chain) was retrieved from a study of blood T cell repertoires in COVID-19. CDR3 size: 13 residues. CDR1 is MNHEY, CDR2 SVGAGI, per germline. Deletions cut 4 bases from V and 6 bases from J, with 12 bases between. In the authors' workflow: How many nucleated cells were present was estimated from reference gene primer amplification. Using immunoSEQ multiplex PCR, the repertoire was profiled, and TCRdb retains in-frame clones only, with some absent. That table supplies the V and J calls and clone size; D and trimming were determined from the DNA. The sample consists of tens of thousands of clones, approximately 80% of them appearing once.

This TCR came from a man between 65 and 85 years old with acute or convalescent COVID-19. The chain joins TRBV6-5 to TRBJ2-5; D is perhaps TRBD2 (5 bases). Sequencing was performed on peripheral blood. In DNA, the CDR3 is TGTGCCAGCAGTTCCGCCGGGATGAAGACCCAGTACTTC. This codes for CASSSAGMKTQYF.